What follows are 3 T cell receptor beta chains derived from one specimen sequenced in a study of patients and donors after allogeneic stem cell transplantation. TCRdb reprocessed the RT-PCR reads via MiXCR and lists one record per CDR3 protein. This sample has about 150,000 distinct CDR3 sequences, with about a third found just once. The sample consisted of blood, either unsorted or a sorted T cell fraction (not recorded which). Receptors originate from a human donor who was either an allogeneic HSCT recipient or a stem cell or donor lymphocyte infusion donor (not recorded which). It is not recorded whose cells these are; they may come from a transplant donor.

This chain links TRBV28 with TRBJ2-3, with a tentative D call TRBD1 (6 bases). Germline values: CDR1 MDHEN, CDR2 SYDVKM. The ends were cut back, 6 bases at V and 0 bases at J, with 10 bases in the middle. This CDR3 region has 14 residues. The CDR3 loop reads CASSNTGSTDTQYF. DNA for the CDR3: TGTGCCAGCAGCAATACAGGGAGCACAGATACGCAGTATTTT.

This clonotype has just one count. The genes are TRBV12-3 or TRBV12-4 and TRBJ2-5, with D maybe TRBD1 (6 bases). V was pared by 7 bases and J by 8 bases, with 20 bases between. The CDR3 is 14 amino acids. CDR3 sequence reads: CASTLGDIPYTQYF. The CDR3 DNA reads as TGTGCCAGCACCCTGGGGGACATTCCGTATACCCAGTACTTC.

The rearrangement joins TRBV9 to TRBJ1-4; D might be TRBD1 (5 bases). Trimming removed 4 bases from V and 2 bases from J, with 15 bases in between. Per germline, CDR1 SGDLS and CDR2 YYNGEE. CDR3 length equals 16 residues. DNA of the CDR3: TGTGCCAGCAGCCCCAACGTAGGGGTGACTAATGAAAAACTGTTTTTT. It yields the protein CASSPNVGVTNEKLFF.